This T cell receptor (beta chain) is drawn from a study of control samples from healthy donors and cancer patients. Profiling relied on immunoSEQ multiplex PCR, and the TCRdb table lists in-frame clones only, not all of them. The sample shows over 150,000 clones, roughly 89% of them seen only once. Trimming removed 2 bases from V and 2 bases from J, with 13 bases in between. The germline V gene encodes CDR1 MDHEN and CDR2 SYDVKM. This CDR3 has 16 amino acids. The chain combines TRBV28 with TRBJ1-3; unclear D gene. This sequence was found in a woman aged 45 to 65 in good health. The sample comprised blood. CDR3 loop: CASSLGSRGAGNTIYF. In DNA, the CDR3 is TGTGCCAGCAGTTTAGGTTCTCGGGGAGCTGGAAACACCATATATTTT.